The present TCR beta chain was sequenced within a study of blood T cell repertoires in COVID-19. In the study overall: The cDNA or gDNA used as material had been derived from T cells, B-cell-depleted T cells, or PBMCs.

Authors' processing steps: Reference gene primer amplification gave estimated nucleated cell counts. Sequencing used immunoSEQ multiplex PCR; TCRdb keeps in-frame clones, though not all of them. That table is the source of V, J and clone size, and D and trimming were worked out from the DNA. The sample shows around 200,000 clones, roughly 89% of them seen only once. Material: peripheral blood. This clonotype originated in a man aged 55 to 70 who had recovered from COVID-19.

In DNA, the CDR3 is TGTGCCAGCAGCTTAGCGGGGAGGGGCACAGATACGCAGTATTTT. This sequence encodes CASSLAGRGTDTQYF. V is TRBV7-3 and J is TRBJ2-3; the match to TRBD2 covers 7 bases. Germline V gene data show CDR1 as SGHTA and CDR2 as FQGTGA. This CDR3 region has 15 residues. V trimming: 2 bases; J trimming: 1 base; junction bases outside the gene matches: 3.